The clone carrying this T cell receptor (beta chain) was observed many times. Its matching antigen is unknown. With V trimmed by 0 bases and J by 2 bases, 10 bases remained unmatched. There are 17 residues in the CDR3. Germline CDR1 is LGHNA and CDR2 is YNFKEQ. The isolated RNA, all of it, was reverse transcribed, so expressed TCRB transcripts were what got sequenced. Produced via immunoSEQ multiplex PCR; TCRdb's table is partial and in-frame only. This sample has about 160,000 clones, with around 8.5% found just once. This sample was taken from a study of beta chain features in type 1 diabetes. Study-wide findings and caveats: More deletions and fewer insertions at VDJ junctions were seen in type 1 diabetes patients.

The clonotype comes from a man aged 18-30 years in good health. The sequencing sample was made of central memory CD4+ T cells from blood. This chain joins TRBV4-2 and TRBJ2-7; TRBD2 matches 7 bases. The CDR3 protein is CASSQEYLAAQPYEQYF. Here the CDR3 DNA reads TGTGCCAGCAGCCAAGAGTATCTAGCGGCCCAGCCCTACGAGCAGTACTTC.